One and the same sample provided the 5 T cell receptor beta chains below, sequenced in a study of T-cell memory formation after mild COVID-19. TCRdb fed the 5' RACE reads into MiXCR, producing one record per CDR3 protein. Among more than 75,000 distinct CDR3 sequences listed, roughly 13% were seen once. The sequenced sample was PBMCs or a T cell subset sorted from them (not recorded which). These receptors were collected from an adult woman who had mild COVID-19 (a few samples of this study predate the infection). Cell type and time point are not known.

V gene TRBV3-1 combines with J gene TRBJ2-1; 10 nucleotides agree with TRBD1. The junction had 6 bases not matched to a gene; V was cut back by 0 bases and J by 7 bases. Germline CDR1 LGHDT, CDR2 YNNKEL (reference sequence). The CDR3 totals 16 residues. The DNA for the CDR3 is TGTGCCAGCAGCCAAGATCGGGGGACAGGGGCAAATGAGCAGTTCTTC. This gives the protein CASSQDRGTGANEQFF.

This clonotype was seen a handful of times. CDR3 coding DNA: TGTGCCAGCAGTTTTGTGGGGACCCAAGAGACCCAGTACTTC. This encodes CASSFVGTQETQYF. The V gene is TRBV12-3 or TRBV12-4, the J gene TRBJ2-5; D may be TRBD1 or TRBD2 (5 bases each). The V gene lost 3 bases and the J gene lost 1 base, with 9 bases spanning the gap. There are 14 residues in the CDR3.

This clonotype was observed a few times. DNA for the CDR3: TGTGCCAGCAGTCCGAGTCAAGGACTAGCGTACACCGGGGAGCTGTTTTTT. This encodes CASSPSQGLAYTGELFF. This chain links TRBV28 with TRBJ2-2; 9 bases match TRBD2. The CDR3 is made up of 17 amino acids. Germline loops: CDR1 MDHEN, CDR2 SYDVKM. V lost 5 bases, J lost 3 bases, and 10 bases stayed unmatched. The full variable domain, rest sourced from reference TRBV28 and TRBJ2-2, is DVKVTQSSRYLVKRTGEKVFLECVQDMDHENMFWYRQDPGLGLRLIYFSYDVKMKEKGDIPEGYSVSREKKERFSLILESASTNQTSMYLCASSPSQGLAYTGELFFGEGSRLTVL.

This clonotype occurred many times. The V call is TRBV5-1, the J call TRBJ2-1; D gene ambiguous. CDR1 is SGHRS and CDR2 is YFSETQ in the germline V gene. The CDR3 runs 14 residues. The V end lost 8 bases, the J end lost 3 bases, and 15 bases lay between the germline ends. This chain's CDR3 is CASRPGVNYNEQFF. The CDR3 DNA reads as TGCGCCAGTCGCCCCGGAGTTAACTACAATGAGCAGTTCTTC.

The chain carries TRBV11-2 and TRBJ2-1; weak D call: TRBD2 (6 bases). The CDR3 totals 17 residues. CDR1 is SGHAT and CDR2 is FQNNGV in the germline V gene. Deletions cut 5 bases from V and 7 bases from J, with 24 bases between. The CDR3, as DNA: TGTGCCAGCAGCCCATCCATTTTAGCGGCCCTAAGGAATGAGCAGTTCTTC. It yields the protein CASSPSILAALRNEQFF.